This TCR beta chain was recovered during a study of T cells after somatic rescue of genetic block. This clone was picked up one time. The V and J ends lost 1 base and 2 bases respectively, with 24 bases between them. Germline loops: CDR1 SEHNR, CDR2 FQNEAQ (reference sequence). The CDR3 has 19 amino acids. Sequenced by immunoSEQ multiplex PCR; TCRdb stores in-frame clones only, minus some. The profile covers 10,000 to 15,000 clones, with 65% to 75% appearing a single time and around 20% taken by the ten largest. The genes are TRBV7-9 and TRBJ2-7; D assignment may be TRBD1 or TRBD2 (5 bases each). Input material: peripheral blood mononuclear cells (PBMCs). This TCR derives from a boy under 18. CDR3 nucleotides: TGTGCCAGCAGCTTAGGGTGGGACGGAGCCCTCACCAGCACCTACGAGCAGTACTTC. Encoded protein: CASSLGWDGALTSTYEQYF.